These 30 T cell receptor beta chains share one sample of origin, sequenced in a study of T cell changes during pregnancy in multiple sclerosis. Method: immunoSEQ multiplex PCR; TCRdb's copy keeps in-frame clones and lacks some. Found here are 50,000 to 55,000 clones, 92% of them singletons; the top ten hold less than 0.45%. Sequenced here: CD4+ T cells from peripheral blood mononuclear cells, sampled after pregnancy. The receptors come from a female donor with multiple sclerosis, enrolled in a pregnancy study.

This clone was recorded a few times. The V and J genes are TRBV6-5 and TRBJ1-1; tentatively, D is TRBD1 (5 bases). From germline, CDR1 is MNHEY and CDR2 SVGAGI. The CDR3 is made up of 11 amino acids. CDR3 DNA sequence: TGTGCGACAGCGTTGAACACTGAAGCTTTCTTT. Translation: CATALNTEAFF.

V and J are TRBV28 and TRBJ1-4, with D possibly being TRBD1 (5 bases). V gave up 5 bases and J gave up 7 bases, with 17 bases separating them. This CDR3 contains 15 residues. The germline gives CDR1 MDHEN, CDR2 SYDVKM. The CDR3 DNA sequence: TGTGCCAGCAGTCGACAGCTCCCCGGGGGTGAAAAACTGTTTTTT. It codes for CASSRQLPGGEKLFF.

This CDR3 is CASSLTSGLYEQYF. DNA for the CDR3: TGTGCCAGCAGCTTGACTAGCGGGTTATACGAGCAGTACTTC. The chain is built from TRBV7-9 and TRBJ2-7; 10 bases match TRBD2. After removal of 3 bases from V and 4 bases from J, the junction contained 3 bases not matched to a gene. Germline CDR1 and CDR2: SEHNR and FQNEAQ (reference sequence). CDR3 length: 14 amino acids.

In its sample, this clone was seen a few times. The chain has TRBV4-2 and TRBJ2-1; 11 positions agree with TRBD2. The length of the CDR3 is 15 residues. Germline-derived CDR1 and CDR2 are LGHNA and YNFKEQ. The trim removed 8 bases at V and 6 bases at J, leaving 9 bases unmatched. The CDR3 region has the DNA TGTGCCAGCGCCCCCGGGACTAGCGGAAGCAATGAGCAGTTCTTC. It encodes CASAPGTSGSNEQFF.

This chain connects TRBV6-5 to TRBJ1-2; 10 nucleotides line up with TRBD1. J lost 3 bases, V lost 7 bases, and 8 bases had no gene match. The CDR3 length is 15 residues. In germline, CDR1 is MNHEY, CDR2 SVGAGI. Written as DNA, the CDR3 is TGTGCCAGCAACCCAGACAGGGGGCCATACTATGGCTACACCTTC. Protein sequence: CASNPDRGPYYGYTF.

This rearrangement joins TRBV25-1 to TRBJ1-2; D gene unclear. In germline, CDR1 is MGHDK, CDR2 SYGVNS. V was shortened by 0 bases and J by 7 bases, with 6 bases between the two germline ends. The CDR3 runs to 12 residues. CDR3 DNA: TGTGCCAGCAGTGAATACGGGTTTGGCTACACCTTC. Protein sequence: CASSEYGFGYTF.

V gene TRBV6-5 combines with J gene TRBJ2-2, with D possibly matching TRBD1 (6 bases). The CDR3 covers 15 residues. Trimming removed 6 bases from V and 4 bases from J, with 15 bases in between. Germline V gene lookup returns CDR1 MNHEY and CDR2 SVGAGI. The CDR3 region is CASRPPGHFTGELFF. The CDR3 DNA reads TGTGCCAGCAGACCCCCGGGACACTTCACCGGGGAGCTGTTTTTT.

The rearrangement links TRBV7-8 to TRBJ2-7; D gene unclear. Trimming stripped 5 bases from V and 3 bases from J, with 11 bases between. The CDR3 length is 13 residues. CDR1 and CDR2 from the germline V gene are SGHVS and FQNEAQ. CDR3 nucleotide sequence: TGTGCCAGCAGCCGAGACACCCTCTACGAGCAGTACTTC. Translated, it gives CASSRDTLYEQYF. Complete variable domain (other parts from reference TRBV7-8 and TRBJ2-7): GAGVSQSPRYKVAKRGQDVALRCDPISGHVSLFWYQQALGQGPEFLTYFQNEAQLDKSGLPSDRFFAERPEGSVSTLKIQRTQQEDSAVYLCASSRDTLYEQYFGPGTRLTVT.

The chain joins TRBV29-1 to TRBJ2-7, with no clear D. Trimming removed 4 bases from V and 3 bases from J, with 7 bases in between. Germline lookup yields CDR1 SQVTM and CDR2 ANQGSEA. The CDR3 sequence is 11 residues long. CDR3 sequence (DNA): TGCAGCGTTGGACATTTCTACGAGCAGTACTTC. This gives the protein CSVGHFYEQYF.

The V call is TRBV7-2, the J call TRBJ2-1, with 10 bases fitting TRBD2. Trimming at V came to 3 bases and at J to 11 bases, leaving 1 base not matched to a gene. Germline V gene data show CDR1 as SGHTA and CDR2 as FQGNSA. There are 12 residues in the CDR3. The DNA of the CDR3 is TGTGCCAGCAGCTTTAGCGGGAGGCAGCAGTTCTTC. The encoded protein is CASSFSGRQQFF.

The CDR3 protein is CASLEPGQGTVEQYF. The CDR3 region has the DNA TGTGCCAGCCTAGAACCGGGACAGGGCACGGTCGAGCAGTACTTC. The chain couples TRBV6-1 to TRBJ2-7; 9 bases map to TRBD1. V gave up 8 bases and J gave up 6 bases; unmatched junction bases: 14. The CDR3 spans 15 residues. CDR1 MNHNS and CDR2 SASEGT come from the germline V gene.

This clone turned up a few times. J is TRBJ2-1 and V is TRBV7-9; 14 bases agree with TRBD2. The junction had 11 bases not matched to a gene; V was cut back by 3 bases and J by 13 bases. Germline lookup yields CDR1 SEHNR and CDR2 FQNEAQ (reference sequence). The CDR3 is 16 amino acids. CDR3 sequence reads: CASSFVPGLAGVDQFF. The CDR3 region has the DNA TGTGCCAGCAGCTTTGTACCGGGACTAGCGGGAGTTGACCAGTTCTTC. Combining the CDR3 with reference TRBV7-9 and TRBJ2-1 gives the whole variable domain DTGVSQNPRHKITKRGQNVTFRCDPISEHNRLYWYRQTLGQGPEFLTYFQNEAQLEKSRLLSDRFSAERPKGSFSTLEIQRTEQGDSAMYLCASSFVPGLAGVDQFFGPGTRLTVL.

The chain employs TRBV6-6 and TRBJ2-7; D is unclear. V was clipped by 7 bases and J by 3 bases, with 10 bases between them. Germline-derived CDR1 and CDR2 are MNHNY and SVGAGI (reference sequence). The CDR3 is made up of 12 amino acids. The DNA for the CDR3 is TGTGCCAGCACACCGACGGGCTACGAGCAGTACTTC. This sequence encodes CASTPTGYEQYF.

This clone has more than one count but fewer than ten. This chain connects TRBV19 to TRBJ1-2, with D uncertain. Germline CDR1 is LNHDA and CDR2 is SQIVND (reference sequence). CDR3 length: 14 residues. V shed 7 bases and J shed 3 bases, with 15 bases lying between them. For the CDR3, the DNA is TGTGCCAGTAAGAACGTACGCTCGGACTATGGCTACACCTTC. Its protein is CASKNVRSDYGYTF.

The CDR3 loop is CASSSRGGRGEQFF. The CDR3 DNA sequence: TGTGCCAGCAGCTCCCGTGGCGGCAGGGGTGAGCAGTTCTTC. The chain combines TRBV7-8 with TRBJ2-1; a weak D match, TRBD1 (6 bases). Germline V gene data show CDR1 as SGHVS and CDR2 as FQNEAQ. The CDR3 has 14 amino acids. Between the trimmed V and J ends, which lost 4 bases and 9 bases, there was a span of 16 bases.

The chain couples TRBV4-3 to TRBJ2-7, with unresolved D. The CDR3 spans 15 residues. Germline V gene sequence: CDR1 LGHNA, CDR2 YSLEER. V lost 1 base and J lost 5, with 15 bases in between. This CDR3 is CASSQAWSPRHEQYF. CDR3 nucleotides: TGCGCCAGCAGCCAAGCTTGGTCCCCGCGCCACGAGCAGTACTTC.

This chain links TRBV9 with TRBJ1-3; tentatively, D is TRBD1 (5 bases). Germline V CDR1 and CDR2: SGDLS, YYNGEE. The CDR3 is 15 amino acids. V dropped 0 bases and J dropped 4 bases, with 11 bases sitting between them. Here the CDR3 reads CASSVAGTGGNTIYF. DNA of the CDR3: TGTGCCAGCAGCGTAGCGGGGACTGGGGGAAACACCATATATTTT.

This clone was seen only once. This chain links TRBV28 with TRBJ2-3; D gene uncertain. CDR1 and CDR2 from the germline V gene are MDHEN and SYDVKM. The CDR3 has 12 residues. The V end was cut by 6 bases, the J end by 7 bases, with 11 bases between. CDR3 protein: CASSPGYHTQYF. The DNA of the CDR3 is TGTGCCAGCAGCCCGGGTTATCATACGCAGTATTTT.

The gene calls are TRBV29-1 and TRBJ2-7; a possible D gene is TRBD1 (6 bases). The V end was cut by 7 bases, the J end by 9 bases, with 16 bases between. Per the germline V gene, CDR1 is SQVTM and CDR2 is ANQGSEA. CDR3 length equals 11 residues. CDR3 sequence (DNA): TGCAGCGCAAAAACAGGGTCTGGGCAGTACTTC. Amino acids: CSAKTGSGQYF.

This clone occurred once. The J gene is TRBJ2-4, the V gene TRBV19; a possible D gene is TRBD2 (6 bases). Trimming stripped 1 base from V and 0 bases from J, with 10 bases between. Germline CDR1 and CDR2: LNHDA and SQIVND (reference sequence). CDR3 length: 16 amino acids. CDR3 bases: TGTGCCAGTAGTATAGCGGCGGGACTAGCCAAAAACATTCAGTACTTC. This gives the protein CASSIAAGLAKNIQYF.

The chain couples TRBV30 to TRBJ2-2, with a possible D match to TRBD1 (5 bases). The germline V gene encodes CDR1 GTSNPN and CDR2 SVGIG (reference sequence). This CDR3 is built from 14 residues. V gave up 5 bases and J gave up 5 bases, with 15 bases separating them. The CDR3 here is CAWGKGFNTGELFF. The CDR3 nucleotides read TGTGCCTGGGGGAAGGGGTTTAATACCGGGGAGCTGTTTTTT.

The chain links TRBV5-1 to TRBJ1-4, with TRBD1 matching 7 bases. J lost 3 bases, V lost 5 bases, and 10 bases had no gene match. This CDR3 is built from 16 residues. Germline values: CDR1 SGHRS, CDR2 YFSETQ. The CDR3 bases are TGCGCCAGCAGTTCAGACACAGGGGTGGCTAATGAAAAACTGTTTTTT. Its protein is CASSSDTGVANEKLFF. Full variable domain (missing parts from reference TRBV5-1 and TRBJ1-4): KAGVTQTPRYLIKTRGQQVTLSCSPISGHRSVSWYQQTPGQGLQFLFEYFSETQRNKGNFPGRFSGRQFSNSRSEMNVSTLELGDSALYLCASSSDTGVANEKLFFGSGTQLSVL.

The chain couples TRBV10-2 to TRBJ1-1; no clear D gene. The V and J ends lost 4 bases and 2 bases respectively, with 11 bases between them. Germline V lookup: CDR1 WSHSY, CDR2 SAAADI. The CDR3 runs to 14 residues. For the CDR3, the DNA is TGCGCCAGCAGTGGTATCGAGGTAAACACTGAAGCTTTCTTT. Translated: CASSGIEVNTEAFF.

V gene TRBV19 combines with J gene TRBJ2-7; D is possibly TRBD2 (5 bases). The germline V gene encodes CDR1 LNHDA and CDR2 SQIVND (reference sequence). The length of the CDR3 is 12 residues. Trimming cost V 3 bases and J 7 bases, with 10 bases left between them. Here the CDR3 reads CASSMLTGEQYF. CDR3 in DNA: TGTGCCAGTAGTATGTTGACGGGGGAGCAGTACTTC.

The chain couples TRBV11-1 to TRBJ1-2; possibly TRBD1 for D (6 bases). The CDR3 contains 16 residues. Trimming removed 3 bases from V and 7 bases from J, with 21 bases in between. From germline, CDR1 is SGHAT and CDR2 FQDESV (reference sequence). In DNA, the CDR3 is TGTGCCAGCAGCTTGGGGGCAGGGCCGCGCGACCTTGGCTACACCTTC. Its protein is CASSLGAGPRDLGYTF.

V gene TRBV23-1 combines with J gene TRBJ1-1, with no clear D. TRBV23-1 is an ORF for which the function is uncertain. CDR3 length equals 13 residues. Deletions cut 4 bases from V and 1 base from J, with 7 bases between. Written as DNA, the CDR3 is TGCGCCAGCAGTCTGCGCCAGAACACTGAAGCTTTCTTT. Amino acid sequence: CASSLRQNTEAFF.

The V call is TRBV15, the J call TRBJ2-5; a weak D match, TRBD2 (6 bases). Germline assignment: CDR1 LNHNV and CDR2 YYDKDF (reference sequence). V gave up 1 base and J gave up 5 bases, with 11 bases separating them. CDR3 size: 14 residues. The CDR3 sequence is CATSRARAGETQYF. The CDR3, as DNA: TGTGCCACCAGCAGAGCCAGGGCGGGGGAGACCCAGTACTTC.

The chain couples TRBV11-2 to TRBJ2-5; D remains ambiguous. Germline V gene sequence: CDR1 SGHAT, CDR2 FQNNGV. Trimming removed 2 bases at V and 2 bases at J, with 9 bases between. The CDR3 sequence is 14 residues long. The CDR3 coding sequence is TGTGCCAGCAGCTTATTCCGCGGACAAGAGACCCAGTACTTC. This sequence encodes CASSLFRGQETQYF.

The chain is built from TRBV5-4 and TRBJ2-3; 11 nucleotides line up with TRBD1. The length of the CDR3 is 14 residues. The trim removed 4 bases at V and 6 bases at J, leaving 4 bases unmatched. From germline, CDR1 is SGHNT and CDR2 YYREEE (reference sequence). The CDR3 sequence: CASSRDRGRDTQYF. The CDR3 DNA follows: TGTGCCAGCAGCCGGGACAGGGGGAGGGATACGCAGTATTTT. Complete variable domain (other parts from reference TRBV5-4 and TRBJ2-3): ETGVTQSPTHLIKTRGQQVTLRCSSQSGHNTVSWYQQALGQGPQFIFQYYREEENGRGNFPPRFSGLQFPNYSSELNVNALELDDSALYLCASSRDRGRDTQYFGPGTRLTVL.

V gene TRBV5-1 combines with J gene TRBJ1-1, with 9 positions matching TRBD1. V lost 3 bases and J lost 6; bases outside the gene matches: 6. Germline V gene sequence: CDR1 SGHRS, CDR2 YFSETQ. The CDR3 length is 14 residues. The CDR3 DNA reads TGCGCCAGCAGCTCGAGACAGGGGGTCCCTGAAGCTTTCTTT. It is translated as CASSSRQGVPEAFF.